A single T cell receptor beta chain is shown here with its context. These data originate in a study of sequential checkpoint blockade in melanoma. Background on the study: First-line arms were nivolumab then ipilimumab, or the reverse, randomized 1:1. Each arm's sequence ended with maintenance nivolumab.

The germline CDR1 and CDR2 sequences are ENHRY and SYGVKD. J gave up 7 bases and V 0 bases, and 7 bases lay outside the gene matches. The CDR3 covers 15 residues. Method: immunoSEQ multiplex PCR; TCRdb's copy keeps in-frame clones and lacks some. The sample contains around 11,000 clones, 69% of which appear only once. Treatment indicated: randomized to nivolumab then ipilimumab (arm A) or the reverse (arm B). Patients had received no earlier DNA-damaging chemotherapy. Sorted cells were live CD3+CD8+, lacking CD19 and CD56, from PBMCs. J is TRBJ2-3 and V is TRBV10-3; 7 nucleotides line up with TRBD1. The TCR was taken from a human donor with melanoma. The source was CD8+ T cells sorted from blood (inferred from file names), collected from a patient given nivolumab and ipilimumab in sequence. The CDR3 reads CAISESAGDRNTQYF. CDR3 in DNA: TGTGCCATCAGTGAGTCTGCCGGGGACAGAAATACGCAGTATTTT.